This TCR beta chain appears in the sequencing data of a study of response to subunit inactivated influenza vaccine. V shed 1 base, J shed 4 bases, and the junction held 2 bases outside the gene matches. There are 15 residues in the CDR3. CDR1 is SEHNR and CDR2 is FQNEAQ in the germline V gene (reference sequence). In its sample, this clonotype was seen many times. Its antigen is unidentified. General observations from the study: There was a suggestion from the authors that each seasonal influenza vaccination recruits few new T cells.

TCRdb processed the RT-PCR reads anew with MiXCR; each CDR3 protein has one entry. The sample lists under 800,000 distinct CDR3 sequences; over 11% were seen once. The gene calls are TRBV7-9 and TRBJ2-1; 9 nucleotides align to TRBD2. The sequencing used PBMCs from blood, collected approximately 15 days before vaccination. This clonotype was sampled from a man aged 50 or older who received an inactivated influenza vaccine. The CDR3 region is CASSLGTSAYNEQFF. The CDR3 coding sequence is TGTGCCAGCAGCTTAGGGACTAGCGCATACAATGAGCAGTTCTTC.